This record looks at one T cell receptor beta chain sequence and its context. The target of this receptor is not known. The record has no base qualities; no much larger clone is one base away. These data come from a study of Ad26.COV2.S vaccination and SARS-CoV-2 variants (dated by TCRdb to the early 2020s). Regarding the complete study: Donors in the vaccine arm were drawn from COV1001, a phase I-IIa trial of Ad26.COV2.S in healthy adults that was multicentre, randomized, double-blind and placebo-controlled. Sequencing of the TCRbeta repertoire served to evaluate the specificity and breadth of SARS-CoV-2-reactive T cell receptors following Ad26.COV2.S vaccination. Investigators remained blinded to trial group allocation during experiments and outcome assessment. Ad26.COV2.S was given intramuscularly at 5x10^10 or 1x10^11 viral particles, as a single shot or as two shots 56 days apart. The TCR-sequenced set comprised about 32 samples: some 20 Ad26.COV2.S vaccine recipients, 5 placebo recipients and 8 SARS-CoV-2 convalescent individuals. Trial participants were randomized into five groups of five: low-dose or high-dose Ad26.COV2.S given once or twice, or placebo on both occasions. Study-wide conclusions, independent of this receptor: Vaccine and placebo recipients had similar non-spike TCR breadth, a finding consistent with the vaccine containing only spike. Higher spike-specific TCR breadth was observed in Ad26.COV2.S recipients than in placebo recipients (P = 0.0014). After vaccination, spike-specific CD8+ and CD4+ T cell responses were reported to show substantial breadth. It was noted by the authors that total T cell responses may have been underestimated by the TCR breadth and depth analyses. The study was not powered for comparison of responses between vaccine doses or regimens.

The treatment or condition tag for this specimen amounts to: around 19 received Ad26.COV2.S at low or high dose, single or two shots; roughly five received placebo; per-sample allocation not given. For vaccine and placebo recipients, the sequenced repertoires came from samples collected on day 63 after the first injection. In Cohort 1b, around 25 adults aged 18-55 years were enrolled at a single site in Boston, USA, between 29 July and 7 August 2020. As a vaccine, Ad26.COV2.S was a replication-incompetent adenovirus type 26 vector that expressed a prefusion-stabilized SARS-CoV-2 spike protein derived from the original Wuhan strain. The immunoSEQ Assay was used to sequence TCRbeta CDR3 regions. After extraction, genomic DNA underwent amplification by bias-controlled multiplex PCR, followed by high-throughput sequencing. Processing in the source paper ran as follows. To quantify the absolute abundance of every unique TCRbeta CDR3 region, sequences were collapsed and filtered. T cell fraction was estimated by normalization of TCRbeta template counts to usable DNA, with usable DNA being measured through amplification of reference genes present in all nucleated cells. Repertoire TCRs were annotated as SARS-CoV-2-specific by exact matching of V gene, CDR3 amino acid sequence and J gene to a known reactive TCR set. The reference SARS-CoV-2 TCR set came from MIRA and was filtered for enrichment in COVID-19-positive ImmuneCODE repertoires, removing public or cross-reactive TCRs. Drawing on the MIRA antigens, annotated TCRs were analysed further at the level of specific ORF or position within ORF. Breadth was defined as the number of annotated unique rearrangements divided by the total number of unique productive rearrangements, and depth was defined as the summed frequency of the annotated unique rearrangements. Two-sided Wilcoxon rank-sum tests were used to compare TCR breadth between groups. The immuneACCESS repertoire file appears here via TCRdb, limited to in-frame rearrangements. These files lack a portion of the clones; in checked studies, under half of the deficit traces to unresolved V genes, and the cause of the others is not known. V and J calls and clone size are as listed in that table; D and trimming were resolved from the DNA. The sample table contains hundreds of thousands of clones; only one count was recorded for around 90% of them. Around 3.7% of the sample belongs to the ten largest clones.

Here V drops 0 bases and J drops 14 bases, and the junction holds 13 bases not matched to any gene. As encoded in the germline V gene (reference sequence), CDR1 is LGHDT while CDR2 is YNNKEL. Measured from the cysteine to the phenylalanine, the CDR3 is 17 residues long. Left in the record is the CDR3 DNA by itself, 51 bases read in frame from the first base. This chain joins TRBV3-1 (or the pseudogene TRBV3-2) to TRBJ1-6, with 10 central nucleotides matching TRBD1. The sample consisted of peripheral blood, taken in a trial of Ad26.COV2.S vaccine versus placebo. The sequence was obtained from a person aged 18-65 years who received the Ad26.COV2.S COVID-19 vaccine or a placebo. The CDR3 protein: CASSQDPRGQGLQSLHF. The DNA reads as follows: TGTGCCAGCAGCCAAGATCCCCGGGGACAGGGGCTACAGTCCCTCCACTTT.